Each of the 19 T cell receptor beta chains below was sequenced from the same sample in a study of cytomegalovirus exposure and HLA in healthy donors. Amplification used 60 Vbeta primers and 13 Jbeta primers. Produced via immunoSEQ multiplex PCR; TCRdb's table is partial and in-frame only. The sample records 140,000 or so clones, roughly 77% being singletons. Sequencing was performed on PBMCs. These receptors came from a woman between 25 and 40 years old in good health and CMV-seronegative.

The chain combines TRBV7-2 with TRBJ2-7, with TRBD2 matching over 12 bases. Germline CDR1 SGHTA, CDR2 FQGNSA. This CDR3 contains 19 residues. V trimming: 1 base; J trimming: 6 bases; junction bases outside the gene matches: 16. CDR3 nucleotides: TGTGCCAGCAGCTTAGGGGCAAGGACTAGCGGGAAAACTGGTTGCGAGCAGTACTTC. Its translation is CASSLGARTSGKTGCEQYF.

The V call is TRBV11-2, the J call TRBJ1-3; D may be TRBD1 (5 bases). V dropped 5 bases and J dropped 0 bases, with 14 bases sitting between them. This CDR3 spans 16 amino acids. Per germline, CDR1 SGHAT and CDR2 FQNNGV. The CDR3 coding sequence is TGTGCCAGCAGCGCCCGGGACGGGAGCTCTGGAAACACCATATATTTT. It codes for CASSARDGSSGNTIYF.

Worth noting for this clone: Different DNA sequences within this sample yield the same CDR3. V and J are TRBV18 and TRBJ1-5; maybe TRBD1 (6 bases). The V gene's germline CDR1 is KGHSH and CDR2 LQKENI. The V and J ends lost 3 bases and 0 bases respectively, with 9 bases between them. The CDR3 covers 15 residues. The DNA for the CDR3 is TGTGCCAGCTCACCTACAGGGTATAGCAATCAGCCCCAGCATTTT. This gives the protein CASSPTGYSNQPQHF. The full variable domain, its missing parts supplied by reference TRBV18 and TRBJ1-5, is NAGVMQNPRHLVRRRGQEARLRCSPMKGHSHVYWYRQLPEEGLKFMVYLQKENIIDESGMPKERFSAEFPKEGPSILRIQQVVRGDSAAYFCASSPTGYSNQPQHFGDGTRLSIL.

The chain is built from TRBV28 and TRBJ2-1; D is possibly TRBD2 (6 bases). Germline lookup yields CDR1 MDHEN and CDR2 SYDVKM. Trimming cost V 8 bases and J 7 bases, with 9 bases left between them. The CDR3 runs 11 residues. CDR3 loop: CASGGNNEQFF. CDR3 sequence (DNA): TGTGCCAGCGGGGGGAATAATGAGCAGTTCTTC.

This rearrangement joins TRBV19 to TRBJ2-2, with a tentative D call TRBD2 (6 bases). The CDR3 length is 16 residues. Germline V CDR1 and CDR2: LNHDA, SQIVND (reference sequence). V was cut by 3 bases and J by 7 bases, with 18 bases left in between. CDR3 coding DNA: TGTGCCAGTAGTATCTCACTCGCGGGGTATAACGGGGAGCTGTTTTTT. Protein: CASSISLAGYNGELFF.

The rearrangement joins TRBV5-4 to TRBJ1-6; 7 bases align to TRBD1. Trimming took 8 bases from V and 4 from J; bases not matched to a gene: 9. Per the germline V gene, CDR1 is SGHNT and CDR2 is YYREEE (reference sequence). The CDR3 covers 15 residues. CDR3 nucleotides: TGTGCCAGTCACTCCGGGACAGCTTATAATTCACCCCTCCACTTT. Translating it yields CASHSGTAYNSPLHF.

The chain's CDR3 is CASSLGTGTDTQYF. The DNA of the CDR3 is TGTGCCAGCAGCCTCGGGACAGGGACAGATACGCAGTATTTT. The chain links TRBV7-3 to TRBJ2-3, with TRBD1 matching over 9 bases. Germline V CDR1 and CDR2: SGHTA, FQGTGA. J gave up 3 bases and V 5 bases, and 3 bases lay outside the gene matches. This CDR3 has 14 residues.

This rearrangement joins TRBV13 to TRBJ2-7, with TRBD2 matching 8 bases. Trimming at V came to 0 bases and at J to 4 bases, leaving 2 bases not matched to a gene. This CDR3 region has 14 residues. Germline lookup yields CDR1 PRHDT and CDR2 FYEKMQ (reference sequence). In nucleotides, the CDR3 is TGTGCCAGCAGCTTAGGATTAGCGGGATACGAGCAGTACTTC. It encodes CASSLGLAGYEQYF.

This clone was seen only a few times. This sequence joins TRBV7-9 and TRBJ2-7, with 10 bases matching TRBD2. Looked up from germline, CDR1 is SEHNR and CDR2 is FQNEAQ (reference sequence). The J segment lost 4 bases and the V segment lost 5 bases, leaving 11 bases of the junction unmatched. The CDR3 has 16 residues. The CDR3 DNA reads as TGTGCCAGCAGCCCTACGTTAGCGGGAGGTCGTTACGAGCAGTACTTC. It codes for CASSPTLAGGRYEQYF.

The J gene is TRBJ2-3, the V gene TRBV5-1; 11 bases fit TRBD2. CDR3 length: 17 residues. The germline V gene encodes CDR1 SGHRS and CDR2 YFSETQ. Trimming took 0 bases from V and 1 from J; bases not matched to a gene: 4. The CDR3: CASSLASGGSRTDTQYF. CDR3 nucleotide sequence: TGCGCCAGCAGCTTGGCTAGCGGGGGGTCCCGCACAGATACGCAGTATTTT.

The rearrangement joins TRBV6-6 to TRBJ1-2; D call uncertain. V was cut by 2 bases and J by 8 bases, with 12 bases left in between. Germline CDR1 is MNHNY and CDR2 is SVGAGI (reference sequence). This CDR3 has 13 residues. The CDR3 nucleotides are TGTGCCAGCAGTTACCCGGGGAACCGCGGCTACACCTTC. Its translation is CASSYPGNRGYTF.

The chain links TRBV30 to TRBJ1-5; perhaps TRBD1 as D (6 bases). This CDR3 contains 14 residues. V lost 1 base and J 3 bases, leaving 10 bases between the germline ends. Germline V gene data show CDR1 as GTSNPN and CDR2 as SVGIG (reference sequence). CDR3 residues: CAWSATGPNQPQHF. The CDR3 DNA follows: TGTGCCTGGAGTGCTACAGGGCCCAATCAGCCCCAGCATTTT.

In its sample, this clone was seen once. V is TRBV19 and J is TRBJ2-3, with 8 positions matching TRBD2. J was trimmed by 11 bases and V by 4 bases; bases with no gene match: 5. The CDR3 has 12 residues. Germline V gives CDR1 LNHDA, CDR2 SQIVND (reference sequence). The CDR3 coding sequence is TGTGCCAGTAGTACCGCGGGGGGAAAGCAGTATTTT. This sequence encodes CASSTAGGKQYF.

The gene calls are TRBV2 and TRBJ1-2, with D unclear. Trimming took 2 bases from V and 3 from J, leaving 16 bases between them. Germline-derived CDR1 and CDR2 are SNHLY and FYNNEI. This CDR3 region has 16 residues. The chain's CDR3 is CASSESIRGTDYGYTF. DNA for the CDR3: TGTGCCAGCAGTGAATCTATCCGAGGAACTGACTATGGCTACACCTTC.

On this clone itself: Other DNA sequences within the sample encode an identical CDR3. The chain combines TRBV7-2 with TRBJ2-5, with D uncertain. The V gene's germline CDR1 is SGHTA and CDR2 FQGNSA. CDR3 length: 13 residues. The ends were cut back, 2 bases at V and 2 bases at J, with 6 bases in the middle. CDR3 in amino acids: CASSLQVQETQYF. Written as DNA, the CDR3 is TGTGCCAGCAGCTTACAGGTACAAGAGACCCAGTACTTC. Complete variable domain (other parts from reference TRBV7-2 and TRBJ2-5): GAGVSQSPSNKVTEKGKDVELRCDPISGHTALYWYRQSLGQGLEFLIYFQGNSAPDKSGLPSDRFSAERTGGSVSTLTIQRTQQEDSAVYLCASSLQVQETQYFGPGTRLLVL.

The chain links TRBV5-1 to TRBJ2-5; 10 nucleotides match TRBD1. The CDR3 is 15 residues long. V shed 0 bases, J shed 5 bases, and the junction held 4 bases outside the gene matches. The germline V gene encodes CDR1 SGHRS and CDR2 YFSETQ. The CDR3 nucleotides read TGCGCCAGCAGCTTGGCCGGGACAGGGGACGAGACCCAGTACTTC. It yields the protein CASSLAGTGDETQYF.

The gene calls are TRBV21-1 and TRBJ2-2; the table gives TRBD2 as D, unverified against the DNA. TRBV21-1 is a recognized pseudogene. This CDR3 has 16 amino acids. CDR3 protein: CASTTRQGGNTGELFF. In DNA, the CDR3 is TGTGCCAGCACTACAAGGCAGGGAGGGAACACCGGGGAGCTGTTTTTT.

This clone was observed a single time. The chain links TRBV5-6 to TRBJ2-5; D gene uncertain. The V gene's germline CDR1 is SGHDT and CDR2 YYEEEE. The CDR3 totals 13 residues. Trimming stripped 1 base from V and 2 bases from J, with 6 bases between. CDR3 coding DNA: TGTGCCAGCAGCTTGCAACTTCAAGAGACCCAGTACTTC. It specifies CASSLQLQETQYF. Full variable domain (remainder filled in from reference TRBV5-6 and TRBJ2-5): DAGVTQSPTHLIKTRGQQVTLRCSPKSGHDTVSWYQQALGQGPQFIFQYYEEEERQRGNFPDRFSGHQFPNYSSELNVNALLLGDSALYLCASSLQLQETQYFGPGTRLLVL.

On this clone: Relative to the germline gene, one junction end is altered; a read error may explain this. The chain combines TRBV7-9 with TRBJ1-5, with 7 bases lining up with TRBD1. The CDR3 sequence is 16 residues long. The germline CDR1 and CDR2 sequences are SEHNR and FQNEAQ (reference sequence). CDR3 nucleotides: TGTTCCAGCAGCCGGTGGGCGGGACAGCAGAATCAGCCCCAGCATTTT. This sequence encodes CSSSRWAGQQNQPQHF.